This is a list of T cell receptor beta chains from one sample in a study of T cell responses to AZD1222 COVID-19 vaccine. Sequencing used immunoSEQ multiplex PCR; TCRdb keeps in-frame clones, though not all of them. The sample lists approximately 130,000 clones, over 85% occurring once. The starting material was peripheral blood, obtained on day 0 of AZD1222 vaccination. These receptors were obtained from an adult in good health. CDR3s include the opening cysteine and the closing phenylalanine or tryptophan. The D gene is left open where the match is weak. Size tells how often a clone was seen (once, few, many) or the class of an expanded clone, and some rows leave it out.

TRBV5-1	TRBD2	-	TRBJ2-3	TGCGCCAGCAGCTTAGGACTAGCTGACGGTCCAGATACGCAGTATTTT	CASSLGLADGPDTQYF
TRBV5-1	TRBD1	-	TRBJ1-1	TGCGCCAGCAGTACAGGGGGAGGGACTGAAGCTTTCTTT	CASSTGGGTEAFF
TRBV5-1	-	-	TRBJ1-2	TGCGCCAGCAGCTTGGGGCAGGGAGCACATGGCTACACCTTC	CASSLGQGAHGYTF
TRBV4-2	-	-	TRBJ1-2	TGTGCCAGCAGCCAACCGTCTCCAGGGAACTATGGCTACACCTTC	CASSQPSPGNYGYTF
TRBV11-2	-	-	TRBJ1-2	TGTGCCAGCACCAATTACAGGGTCATGAGATCGGGCTACACCTTC	CASTNYRVMRSGYTF
TRBV18	-	once	TRBJ1-1	TGTGCCAGCTCACCGCAGGGATTGAACACTGAAGCTTTCTTT	CASSPQGLNTEAFF
TRBV3-1/TRBV3-2	-	once	TRBJ1-2	TGTGCCAGCAGCCAAGCAGGGAATGGCTACACCTTC	CASSQAGNGYTF
TRBV15	-	once	TRBJ1-4	TGTGCCACCAGCAGAGGTCAAGGGAACACTAATGAAAAACTGTTTTTT	CATSRGQGNTNEKLFF
TRBV9	-	-	TRBJ1-1	TGTGCCAGCAGCGTAGTCAGGGCGACTGAAGCTTTCTTT	CASSVVRATEAFF
TRBV9	-	-	TRBJ1-1	TGTGCCAGCAGCGTAAGCACCCTTATGAACACTGAAGCTTTCTTT	CASSVSTLMNTEAFF
TRBV2	-	-	TRBJ1-6	TGTGCCAGCAGTGAAGACGGGAATTCACCCCTCCACTTT	CASSEDGNSPLHF
TRBV3-1/TRBV3-2	TRBD1	-	TRBJ1-2	TGTGCCAGCAGCCAAGGACAGGGAAGGTGGTATGGCTACACCTTC	CASSQGQGRWYGYTF
TRBV6-1	-	-	TRBJ2-7	TGTGCCAGCAGTGAAAGGACGTTTAGCTCCTACGAGCAGTACTTC	CASSERTFSSYEQYF
TRBV18	-	-	TRBJ1-2	TGTGCCAGCTCACCGTACACGGGACGGGATAACTATGGCTACACCTTC	CASSPYTGRDNYGYTF
TRBV3-1/TRBV3-2	-	-	TRBJ1-1	TGTGCCAGCAGCCCCTCTTCGGGGGTTCGAACTGAAGCTTTCTTT	CASSPSSGVRTEAFF
TRBV18	TRBD2	-	TRBJ2-5	TGTGCCAGCTCACCGCGGGGGGGCCTGGAGACCCAGTACTTC	CASSPRGGLETQYF
TRBV27	-	-	TRBJ1-5	TGTGCCAGCAGTCCGACGGGGGGATGGGTTCAGCCCCAGCATTTT	CASSPTGGWVQPQHF
TRBV7-9	-	-	TRBJ2-2	TGTGCCAGCAGCTTAGGATTGGGGGTAGCCACCGGGGAGCTGTTTTTT	CASSLGLGVATGELFF
TRBV12-3/TRBV12-4	-	once	TRBJ2-7	TGTGCCAGCAGTTTAGATCCTTACGAGCAGTACTTC	CASSLDPYEQYF
TRBV29-1	TRBD1	few	TRBJ2-7	TGCAGCGTGGGACAGGGAGCCTACGAGCAGTACTTC	CSVGQGAYEQYF
TRBV27	-	-	TRBJ1-1	TGTGCCAGCAGTTTGAGGGGTGAAGCTTTCTTT	CASSLRGEAFF
TRBV4-1	-	-	TRBJ1-1	TGCGCCAGCAGCCAAGATCCGGAGAACACTGAAGCTTTCTTT	CASSQDPENTEAFF